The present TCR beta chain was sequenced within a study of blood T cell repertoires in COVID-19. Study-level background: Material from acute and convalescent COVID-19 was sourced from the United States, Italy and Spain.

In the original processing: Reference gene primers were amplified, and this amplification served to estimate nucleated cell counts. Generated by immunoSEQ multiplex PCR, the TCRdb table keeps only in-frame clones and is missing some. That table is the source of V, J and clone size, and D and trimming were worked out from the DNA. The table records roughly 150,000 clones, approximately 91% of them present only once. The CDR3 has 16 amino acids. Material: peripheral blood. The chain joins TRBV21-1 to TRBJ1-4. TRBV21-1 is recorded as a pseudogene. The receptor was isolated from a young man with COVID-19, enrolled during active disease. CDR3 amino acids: CASILPEERGGEKLLF. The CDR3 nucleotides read TGTGCCAGCATCCTCCCGGAGGAGAGGGGAGGGGAAAAACTGCTTTTT.